This T cell receptor (beta chain) appears in the sequencing data of a study of OX40 agonist ivuxolimab in advanced cancers. The wider study: Partial responses occurred in three patients (one hepatocellular carcinoma, two cutaneous melanoma).

Blood samples were obtained at baseline, cycle 4 day 1, and cycle 7 day 1. The germline V and J ends were trimmed by 0 bases and 3 bases, with 8 bases remaining between them. CDR1 SGHRS and CDR2 YFSETQ come from the germline V gene. CDR3 length: 14 amino acids. This clone was seen a few times. The antigen remains unidentified. Notes on the study in general: At 0.1 to 3.0 mg/kg, CD4+ and CD8+ blood T cells expanded clonally by week 6.

The assay was immunoSEQ multiplex PCR, and TCRdb's table has in-frame clones only and misses some. The table has about 65,000 clones, 80% to 90% seen once. The chain combines TRBV5-1 with TRBJ2-3; no firm D call. Here the sequenced sample was CD4+ or CD8+ T cells sorted from blood, taken in a trial of the OX40 agonist ivuxolimab. This clonotype originated in an adult with an advanced solid tumor such as melanoma, head and neck, liver or kidney cancer. CDR3 bases: TGCGCCAGCAGCTTGGGACATGGGACAGATACGCAGTATTTT. Its translation is CASSLGHGTDTQYF.